Sequencing of this TCR beta chain was carried out in a study of radiation and T cells in renal cell carcinoma. In the study overall: Nephrectomy followed 15 Gy stereotactic body radiation by 4 weeks. Study-wide findings and caveats: Top tumor clonotypes rose in blood 2 weeks post-radiation, then contracted.

Stated time point: blood 2 weeks post-SBRT. As to treatment: 15 Gy SBRT to primary tumor, nephrectomy 4 weeks later. Radiation-treated patients gave blood at baseline, week 2 and week 4. Here immunoSEQ multiplex PCR was the method, and the copy in TCRdb shows in-frame clones only, minus some. The data hold 100,000 to 150,000 clones, with 85% to 90% observed a single time. Details on this clone: What it recognizes is unknown.

CDR1 is SGHVS and CDR2 is FNYEAQ in the germline V gene. Losses at the gene ends were 4 bases for V and 3 bases for J; bases not matched to a gene: 6. This CDR3 has 15 amino acids. The sequencing here drew on blood, taken from a patient whose treatment included radiotherapy and nephrectomy. V and J are TRBV7-6 and TRBJ2-5, with 9 bases matching TRBD1. The receptor was isolated from a woman between 65 and 79 years old with renal cell carcinoma. CDR3 sequence (DNA): TGTGCCAGCAGCTACAACAGGGGGCCGGAAGAGACCCAGTACTTC. This encodes CASSYNRGPEETQYF.